A single sample is the source of the 29 T cell receptor beta chains below, sequenced in a study of graft-versus-host responses after intestinal transplantation. Their antigens remain unidentified. Clones were read by immunoSEQ multiplex PCR, and TCRdb kept only the in-frame ones, dropping some. The repertoire consists of 30,000 to 50,000 clones, with nearly 95% occurring once and the leading ten covering less than 0.25%. This sample comprised unstimulated CD8+ T cells sorted from spleen or lymph node cells, obtained before transplant. The source of these receptors is a human donor who was the organ donor for an intestinal transplant.

J is TRBJ2-3 and V is TRBV15, with D unclear. Germline V gives CDR1 LNHNV, CDR2 YYDKDF (reference sequence). V lost 1 base and J lost 0, with 5 bases in between. This CDR3 contains 14 residues. CDR3 DNA sequence: TGTGCCACCAGCAGAGCTCCTAGCACAGATACGCAGTATTTT. Translating gives CATSRAPSTDTQYF.

This chain links TRBV6-5 with TRBJ2-1; 10 bases line up with TRBD2. The CDR3 sequence is 14 residues long. Trimming at V came to 2 bases and at J to 9 bases, leaving 4 bases not matched to a gene. CDR1 is MNHEY and CDR2 is SVGAGI in the germline V gene. The CDR3 region has the DNA TGTGCCAGCAGTTACGCTAGCGGGGGCCGTGAGCAGTTCTTC. Translation: CASSYASGGREQFF.

This chain joins TRBV6-6 and TRBJ2-5; 9 nucleotides match TRBD2. In germline, CDR1 is MNHNY, CDR2 SVGAGI (reference sequence). The junction had 8 bases not matched to a gene; V was cut back by 3 bases and J by 6 bases. The CDR3 is made up of 15 amino acids. The CDR3 protein is CASSYLAGGPQTQYF. DNA of the CDR3: TGTGCCAGCAGTTATCTTGCGGGGGGGCCACAGACCCAGTACTTC.

The gene calls are TRBV6-5 and TRBJ2-2; tentative D call: TRBD2 (5 bases). Per the germline V gene, CDR1 is MNHEY and CDR2 is SVGAGI. V was clipped by 0 bases and J by 4 bases, with 9 bases between them. This CDR3 is built from 15 residues. CDR3 loop: CASSYSMGVTGELFF. The CDR3 coding sequence is TGTGCCAGCAGTTACTCGATGGGAGTCACCGGGGAGCTGTTTTTT.

The chain couples TRBV7-9 to TRBJ2-1; TRBD2 matches at 11 bases. The trim removed 5 bases at V and 4 bases at J, leaving 7 bases unmatched. Per germline, CDR1 SEHNR and CDR2 FQNEAQ (reference sequence). This CDR3 region has 16 residues. CDR3 region: CASSSILAGEYNEQFF. The DNA for the CDR3 is TGTGCCAGCAGCAGCATACTAGCGGGGGAATACAATGAGCAGTTCTTC.

This chain uses TRBV12-1 with TRBJ1-1. TRBV12-1 has pseudogene status. This CDR3 comprises 13 residues. The CDR3 nucleotides read TGTGCCAGCAGCTTACGGACGAACACTGAAGCTTTCTTT. It specifies CASSLRTNTEAFF.

This clone was seen a handful of times. The chain links TRBV9 to TRBJ1-2; D gene uncertain. Per germline, CDR1 SGDLS and CDR2 YYNGEE. The CDR3 length is 12 residues. The V end was cut by 0 bases, the J end by 4 bases, with 4 bases between. CDR3 bases: TGTGCCAGCAGCGTAGGGGGCTATGGCTACACCTTC. Translated: CASSVGGYGYTF.

This clone appeared a few times. The J gene is TRBJ2-7, the V gene TRBV28; TRBD1 matches 7 bases. Trimming at V came to 3 bases and at J to 5 bases, leaving 7 bases not matched to a gene. The CDR3 spans 14 residues. Germline CDR1 MDHEN, CDR2 SYDVKM. This CDR3 reads CASSFLQGTDEQYF. CDR3 bases: TGTGCCAGCAGTTTCTTACAGGGGACCGACGAGCAGTACTTC.

The rearrangement links TRBV4-3 to TRBJ2-2; TRBD1 is a possible D gene (6 bases). CDR1 LGHNA and CDR2 YSLEER come from the germline V gene. V lost 1 base, J lost 4 bases, and 13 bases lay in between. The CDR3 covers 16 residues. The CDR3 nucleotides are TGCGCCAGCAGCCAAGGCCAGGGGATCGGCACCGGGGAGCTGTTTTTT. It yields the protein CASSQGQGIGTGELFF.

This chain links TRBV19 with TRBJ2-3; D unresolved. The germline gives CDR1 LNHDA, CDR2 SQIVND (reference sequence). Trimming took 3 bases from V and 4 from J, leaving 11 bases between them. The CDR3 covers 14 residues. The chain's CDR3 is CASSIAAVADTQYF. The CDR3 DNA sequence: TGTGCCAGTAGTATCGCTGCAGTGGCAGATACGCAGTATTTT. The whole variable domain, remainder taken from reference TRBV19 and TRBJ2-3, is DGGITQSPKYLFRKEGQNVTLSCEQNLNHDAMYWYRQDPGQGLRLIYYSQIVNDFQKGDIAEGYSVSREKKESFPLTVTSAQKNPTAFYLCASSIAAVADTQYFGPGTRLTVL.

The chain carries TRBV28 and TRBJ1-1; 7 nucleotides align to TRBD1. Germline V gene lookup returns CDR1 MDHEN and CDR2 SYDVKM. This CDR3 contains 14 residues. After removal of 6 bases from V and 6 bases from J, the junction contained 10 bases not matched to a gene. CDR3: CASSLRGLVAEAFF. The CDR3 DNA sequence: TGTGCCAGCAGCTTGAGGGGGCTAGTTGCTGAAGCTTTCTTT.

For the CDR3, the DNA is TGCGCCAGCAGGCCTCACCTTAATAGCAATCAGCCCCAGCATTTT. Its protein product is CASRPHLNSNQPQHF. The chain recombines TRBV4-1 with TRBJ1-5; D gene uncertain. From germline, CDR1 is MGHRA and CDR2 YSYEKL. The CDR3 covers 15 residues. The V and J ends lost 6 bases and 0 bases respectively, with 12 bases between them.

Written as DNA, the CDR3 is TGCGCCAGCAGCCAAGAGGCTTGGCTAGCGGGGGCTACTAGCACAGATACGCAGTATTTT. As protein: CASSQEAWLAGATSTDTQYF. The V and J genes are TRBV4-3 and TRBJ2-3; 10 bases align to TRBD2. The J segment lost 0 bases and the V segment lost 0 bases, leaving 12 bases of the junction unmatched. The CDR3 has 20 residues. Looked up from germline, CDR1 is LGHNA and CDR2 is YSLEER.

This rearrangement joins TRBV29-1 to TRBJ2-7; no clear D gene. The CDR3 is 13 residues long. CDR1 is SQVTM, CDR2 ANQGSEA, per germline. The V end lost 7 bases, the J end lost 0 bases, and 13 bases lay between the germline ends. This chain's CDR3 is CSGVGASSYEQYF. DNA of the CDR3: TGCAGCGGTGTAGGAGCCAGCTCCTACGAGCAGTACTTC.

The rearrangement uses TRBV6-1 and TRBJ1-1, with TRBD1 matching over 9 bases. The V and J ends lost 1 base and 2 bases, in that order; junction bases with no gene match: 8. CDR3 length: 17 residues. The germline V gene has CDR1 MNHNS and CDR2 SASEGT. This CDR3 reads CASSEGGQGMLNTEAFF. DNA for the CDR3: TGTGCCAGCAGTGAAGGGGGACAGGGCATGTTAAACACTGAAGCTTTCTTT.

This chain joins TRBV29-1 and TRBJ2-5; 7 nucleotides match TRBD1. Losses at the gene ends were 6 bases for V and 5 bases for J; bases not matched to a gene: 9. The CDR3 is made up of 13 amino acids. The V gene's germline CDR1 is SQVTM and CDR2 ANQGSEA. CDR3 amino acids: CSVHPGQEETQYF. The CDR3 DNA reads TGCAGCGTCCATCCCGGACAGGAGGAGACCCAGTACTTC. The variable domain in full, with the rest retrieved from reference TRBV29-1 and TRBJ2-5, is SAVISQKPSRDICQRGTSLTIQCQVDSQVTMMFWYRQQPGQSLTLIATANQGSEATYESGFVIDKFPISRPNLTFSTLTVSNMSPEDSSIYLCSVHPGQEETQYFGPGTRLLVL.

This chain links TRBV2 with TRBJ2-7; D possibly corresponds to TRBD1 (5 bases). Per the germline V gene, CDR1 is SNHLY and CDR2 is FYNNEI. The germline V and J ends were trimmed by 2 bases and 6 bases, with 8 bases remaining between them. This CDR3 has 12 residues. CDR3: CASSETQGEQYF. DNA of the CDR3: TGTGCCAGCAGTGAAACTCAGGGCGAGCAGTACTTC.

Remarks on this clone: Its ends do not fully match the called genes, so a read error is possible. The chain recombines TRBV27 with TRBJ2-1, with 10 bases identical to TRBD2. The CDR3 spans 15 residues. Germline CDR1 and CDR2: MNHEY and SMNVEV (reference sequence). Here the CDR3 DNA reads TGTGCCAGCAGTTTATCGTCTAGCGGGGGCAATGCGCAGTTCTTC. This codes for CASSLSSSGGNAQFF.

V is TRBV11-3 and J is TRBJ2-5; D might be TRBD2 (7 bases). Trimming left V 3 bases short and J 5 bases short, with 16 bases between. Germline V gene lookup returns CDR1 SGHNT and CDR2 YENEEA. The CDR3 length is 15 residues. The CDR3 sequence: CASSFAGAGRETQYF. In DNA form, the CDR3 reads TGTGCCAGCAGCTTTGCGGGGGCCGGTAGGGAGACCCAGTACTTC. The complete variable domain, with remaining parts taken from reference TRBV11-3 and TRBJ2-5, reads EAGVVQSPRYKIIEKKQPVAFWCNPISGHNTLYWYLQNLGQGPELLIRYENEEAVDDSQLPKDRFSAERLKGVDSTLKIQPAELGDSAVYLCASSFAGAGRETQYFGPGTRLLVL.

V and J are TRBV9 and TRBJ1-1; TRBD1 aligns across 9 bases. Germline V gene data show CDR1 as SGDLS and CDR2 as YYNGEE. After removal of 3 bases from V and 0 bases from J, the junction contained 12 bases not matched to a gene. This CDR3 is 18 amino acids long. CDR3 in amino acids: CASSGHSGQGPLNTEAFF. The CDR3 nucleotides read TGTGCCAGCAGCGGGCATTCGGGACAGGGTCCTCTGAACACTGAAGCTTTCTTT. The full variable domain, with the rest looked up from reference TRBV9 and TRBJ1-1, is DSGVTQTPKHLITATGQRVTLRCSPRSGDLSVYWYQQSLDQGLQFLIQYYNGEERAKGNILERFSAQQFPDLHSELNLSSLELGDSALYFCASSGHSGQGPLNTEAFFGQGTRLTVV.

The chain carries TRBV28 and TRBJ1-4; TRBD1 agrees at 9 bases. Germline V gene sequence: CDR1 MDHEN, CDR2 SYDVKM. The CDR3 length is 13 residues. V gave up 3 bases and J gave up 12 bases; unmatched junction bases: 5. The CDR3 DNA reads as TGTGCCAGCAGTTTGGCACAGGGGGCTGAACTGTTTTTT. This translates into CASSLAQGAELFF.

V is TRBV11-3 and J is TRBJ2-3, with 10 positions matching TRBD1. Trimming removed 5 bases from V and 2 bases from J; junction bases left unmatched: 13. Germline V gene sequence: CDR1 SGHNT, CDR2 YENEEA. This CDR3 spans 18 amino acids. For the CDR3, the DNA is TGTGCCAGCAGCCCGTACAGCAGGGGACAGGGGAACACAGATACGCAGTATTTT. Translating gives CASSPYSRGQGNTDTQYF. Variable domain in full (rest from reference TRBV11-3 and TRBJ2-3): EAGVVQSPRYKIIEKKQPVAFWCNPISGHNTLYWYLQNLGQGPELLIRYENEEAVDDSQLPKDRFSAERLKGVDSTLKIQPAELGDSAVYLCASSPYSRGQGNTDTQYFGPGTRLTVL.

This clone was picked up one time. The chain recombines TRBV25-1 with TRBJ2-2, with D hard to call. Trimming left V 4 bases short and J 5 bases short, with 5 bases between. The CDR3 has 12 residues. Germline CDR1 MGHDK, CDR2 SYGVNS. The CDR3 sequence: CASSGRTGELFF. CDR3 sequence (DNA): TGTGCCAGCAGTGGCAGAACCGGGGAGCTGTTTTTT. The whole variable domain, remainder taken from reference TRBV25-1 and TRBJ2-2, is EADIYQTPRYLVIGTGKKITLECSQTMGHDKMYWYQQDPGMELHLIHYSYGVNSTEKGDLSSESTVSRIRTEHFPLTLESARPSHTSQYLCASSGRTGELFFGEGSRLTVL.

V gene TRBV4-1 combines with J gene TRBJ2-3, with 9 bases identical to TRBD2. This CDR3 is 16 amino acids long. V shed 1 base, J shed 4 bases, and the junction held 6 bases outside the gene matches. CDR1 and CDR2 (germline): MGHRA, YSYEKL. The DNA of the CDR3 is TGCGCCAGCAGCCAAGGCCTAGCGGGGACTCCAGATACGCAGTATTTT. Amino acids: CASSQGLAGTPDTQYF.

The rearrangement links TRBV4-1 to TRBJ1-1; D may be TRBD1 (6 bases). The germline gives CDR1 MGHRA, CDR2 YSYEKL. The CDR3 consists of 16 residues. V lost 1 base to trimming and J lost 1 base, with 13 bases between them. The CDR3 loop reads CASSQGTDRENTEAFF. The CDR3 DNA reads as TGCGCCAGCAGCCAAGGAACGGACAGAGAGAACACTGAAGCTTTCTTT.

The V call is TRBV5-1, the J call TRBJ2-2, with D unclear. CDR3 length equals 16 residues. V was pared by 2 bases and J by 4 bases, with 15 bases between. The V gene's germline CDR1 is SGHRS and CDR2 YFSETQ. The CDR3 bases are TGCGCCAGCAGCTTAGGGCAAACCCCGATCACCGGGGAGCTGTTTTTT. Translated, it gives CASSLGQTPITGELFF.

The chain uses TRBV5-5 and TRBJ1-2; no definite D call. V was trimmed by 1 base and J by 10 bases, leaving 11 bases between them. The CDR3 spans 12 residues. CDR1 and CDR2 from the germline V gene are SGHKS and YYEKEE (reference sequence). The CDR3 DNA follows: TGTGCCAGCAGCTTGTTTGGAGAAAACTACACCTTC. It encodes CASSLFGENYTF.

V is TRBV27 and J is TRBJ2-1, with 14 bases lining up with TRBD2. Germline CDR1 is MNHEY and CDR2 is SMNVEV (reference sequence). There are 18 residues in the CDR3. V gave up 6 bases and J gave up 0 bases; unmatched junction bases: 7. The CDR3 loop is CASSGLAGGPSSYNEQFF. CDR3 DNA sequence: TGTGCCAGCAGCGGACTAGCGGGGGGCCCAAGCTCCTACAATGAGCAGTTCTTC.

The chain joins TRBV25-1 to TRBJ2-7, with TRBD1 as a possible D gene (6 bases). Germline V gene lookup returns CDR1 MGHDK and CDR2 SYGVNS. With 1 base removed from V and 1 base from J, the gap between germline ends came to 11 bases. The CDR3 loop spans 15 amino acids. The CDR3: CASSEWGTPSYEQYF. CDR3 in DNA: TGTGCCAGCAGTGAATGGGGGACACCTTCCTACGAGCAGTACTTC.